Following are 30 T cell receptor beta chains from one sample sequenced in a study of CD8 T cells in ankylosing spondylitis. Findings of the study overall: What appeared characteristic of ankylosing spondylitis blood was a TCR beta motif of eight highly homologous variants.

TCRdb reanalysed the 5' RACE reads using MiXCR and keeps one entry per CDR3 protein. This sample has about 420,000 distinct CDR3 sequences, with about a fifth found just once. Their antigens remain unidentified. Sequencing used blood, either unsorted or a sorted T cell fraction (not recorded which). The receptors derive from a male donor with ankylosing spondylitis.

This clonotype has a handful of counts. The chain uses TRBV24-1 and TRBJ2-5; tentative D call: TRBD1 (7 bases). The CDR3 sequence is 15 residues long. Germline lookup yields CDR1 KGHDR and CDR2 SFDVKD. V dropped 4 bases and J dropped 5 bases, with 16 bases sitting between them. CDR3 nucleotide sequence: TGTGCCACCAGTGACCCAGCCAGGGGGGAGGAGACCCAGTACTTC. It is translated as CATSDPARGEETQYF.

V gene TRBV7-2 combines with J gene TRBJ2-2; D gene unclear. This CDR3 has 13 amino acids. V was pared by 5 bases and J by 5 bases, with 9 bases between. Per germline, CDR1 SGHTA and CDR2 FQGNSA. CDR3 in amino acids: CASSQERTGELFF. The CDR3 nucleotides read TGTGCCAGCAGCCAAGAGAGGACCGGGGAGCTGTTTTTT.

This clonotype was picked up a small number of times. The chain employs TRBV10-3 and TRBJ2-7; 8 bases align to TRBD2. Trimming cost V 10 bases and J 2 bases; bases outside gene matches: 7. The germline V gene encodes CDR1 ENHRY and CDR2 SYGVKD. The CDR3 runs 13 residues. DNA for the CDR3: TGTGCCACCAAGCGGGAGCGGGCCTACGAGCAGTACTTC. Translated: CATKRERAYEQYF.

This clonotype has a handful of counts. This sequence joins TRBV5-1 and TRBJ1-3; 7 bases are shared with TRBD1. CDR1 and CDR2 (germline): SGHRS, YFSETQ. The ends lost 4 bases at V and 4 bases at J; junction bases unmatched: 5. The CDR3 length is 14 residues. The CDR3 bases are TGCGCCAGCAGCCCACAGGGGAACGGAAACACCATATATTTT. This gives the protein CASSPQGNGNTIYF.

In this sample, this clonotype turned up many times. The junction and the germline gene differ at one end; a read error may be behind it. V and J are TRBV12-3 or TRBV12-4 and TRBJ2-2; 11 positions agree with TRBD2. The CDR3 runs 15 residues. The CDR3 is CASSIAGGPTGELFF. In DNA, the CDR3 is TGTGCCAGCAGTATAGCGGGAGGGCCGACCGGGGAGCTGTTTTTT.

This clonotype was observed a handful of times. The chain carries TRBV6-6 and TRBJ1-2; no firm D call. Trimming left V 6 bases short and J 13 bases short, with 18 bases between. Looked up from germline, CDR1 is MNHNY and CDR2 is SVGAGI (reference sequence). This CDR3 contains 12 residues. CDR3: CASSPLRRSITF. The DNA for the CDR3 is TGTGCCAGCAGCCCCCTCAGGAGATCCATCACCTTC.

The chain is built from TRBV12-3 or TRBV12-4 and TRBJ2-6, with TRBD1 identical over 9 bases. V shed 1 base and J 2 bases; nucleotides not matched to a gene: 0. This CDR3 is 16 amino acids long. CDR3 amino acids: CASSLGTGAGANVLTF. The CDR3 region has the DNA TGTGCCAGCAGTTTAGGGACAGGGGCTGGGGCCAACGTCCTGACTTTC.

The chain links TRBV12-3 or TRBV12-4 to TRBJ2-3; no clear D. Trimming cost V 6 bases and J 0 bases, with 4 bases left between them. This CDR3 is 12 amino acids long. CDR3 sequence reads: CASRPSTDTQYF. CDR3 bases: TGTGCCAGCAGGCCTAGCACAGATACGCAGTATTTT.

The chain has TRBV7-3 and TRBJ2-3; the match to TRBD2 covers 10 bases. CDR3 length: 15 amino acids. After removal of 4 bases from V and 3 bases from J, the junction contained 4 bases not matched to a gene. Per the germline V gene, CDR1 is SGHTA and CDR2 is FQGTGA. CDR3 protein: CASSWSGRGTDTQYF. In nucleotides, the CDR3 is TGTGCCAGCAGCTGGAGCGGGAGGGGGACAGATACGCAGTATTTT.

This clonotype appeared many times. The rearrangement joins TRBV5-1 to TRBJ1-1, with D tentatively TRBD1 (5 bases). V was clipped by 4 bases and J by 3 bases, with 13 bases between them. The germline gives CDR1 SGHRS, CDR2 YFSETQ. The CDR3 has 14 residues. The CDR3 DNA sequence: TGCGCCAGCAGCGGTCGCGGAGGGGACACTGAAGCTTTCTTT. Its protein product is CASSGRGGDTEAFF.

This clonotype has a handful of counts. This chain uses TRBV6-2 or TRBV6-3 with TRBJ2-7; TRBD2 matches at 8 bases. Looked up from germline, CDR1 is MNHEY and CDR2 is SVGEGT. CDR3 size: 17 residues. V gave up 0 bases and J gave up 0 bases; unmatched junction bases: 7. CDR3 nucleotide sequence: TGTGCCAGCAGTTACTCGAGGTATAGCGGGACCTCCTACGAGCAGTACTTC. It is translated as CASSYSRYSGTSYEQYF.

The gene calls are TRBV11-2 and TRBJ2-3; no firm D call. The CDR3 covers 16 residues. Germline V lookup: CDR1 SGHAT, CDR2 FQNNGV. V was shortened by 0 bases and J by 0 bases, with 10 bases between the two germline ends. The CDR3 region is CASSLDLAASTDTQYF. DNA of the CDR3: TGTGCCAGCAGCTTAGATCTGGCGGCCAGCACAGATACGCAGTATTTT.

This clonotype was seen repeatedly, ten times or more. Here the CDR3 reads CSVEVAGGSNEQFF. The CDR3 nucleotides read TGCAGCGTTGAGGTAGCGGGAGGTTCCAATGAGCAGTTCTTC. The chain is built from TRBV29-1 and TRBJ2-1, with 10 bases fitting TRBD2. This CDR3 is built from 14 residues. Germline loops: CDR1 SQVTM, CDR2 ANQGSEA. The ends lost 3 bases at V and 6 bases at J; junction bases unmatched: 5.

This chain connects TRBV7-9 to TRBJ2-1, with D possibly matching TRBD2 (5 bases). This CDR3 spans 13 amino acids. Germline values: CDR1 SEHNR, CDR2 FQNEAQ (reference sequence). V was cut by 8 bases and J by 5 bases, with 13 bases left in between. The CDR3 DNA follows: TGTGCCAGCGGACTCAGAACAAACAATGAGCAGTTCTTC. Encoded protein: CASGLRTNNEQFF. Based on the CDR3 plus reference TRBV7-9 and TRBJ2-1, the full variable domain is DTGVSQNPRHKITKRGQNVTFRCDPISEHNRLYWYRQTLGQGPEFLTYFQNEAQLEKSRLLSDRFSAERPKGSFSTLEIQRTEQGDSAMYLCASGLRTNNEQFFGPGTRLTVL.

The chain recombines TRBV5-1 with TRBJ2-2, with 12 bases identical to TRBD2. With V trimmed by 6 bases and J by 4 bases, 13 bases remained unmatched. CDR3 size: 18 residues. CDR1 and CDR2 (germline): SGHRS, YFSETQ. The CDR3 DNA is TGCGCCAGCACCCGGGCTAGCGGGAGGGCCGATGTCACCGGGGAGCTGTTTTTT. Its translation: CASTRASGRADVTGELFF.

This chain joins TRBV30 and TRBJ2-1; D unresolved. V lost 0 bases, J lost 5 bases, and 8 bases lay in between. Germline CDR1 GTSNPN, CDR2 SVGIG (reference sequence). There are 13 residues in the CDR3. The CDR3 DNA sequence: TGTGCCTGGAGTGTAGGGTTTGACAATGAGCAGTTCTTC. Its translation: CAWSVGFDNEQFF.

The gene calls are TRBV10-3 and TRBJ2-7; D possibly corresponds to TRBD1 (6 bases). Looked up from germline, CDR1 is ENHRY and CDR2 is SYGVKD. The CDR3 runs to 14 residues. V shed 6 bases and J shed 2 bases, with 14 bases lying between them. This CDR3 is CAIRRQESTYEQYF. CDR3 coding DNA: TGTGCCATCAGGCGACAGGAATCGACCTACGAGCAGTACTTC.

In its sample, this clonotype was seen a few times. V usage is TRBV11-3 and J usage is TRBJ1-1; D call uncertain. V was trimmed by 3 bases and J by 9 bases, leaving 8 bases between them. The V gene's germline CDR1 is SGHNT and CDR2 YENEEA. The CDR3 covers 11 residues. The CDR3 here is CASSLIGKAFF. The CDR3 coding sequence is TGTGCCAGCAGCTTGATAGGGAAAGCTTTCTTT.

The chain links TRBV12-3 or TRBV12-4 to TRBJ2-7; D is possibly TRBD1 or TRBD2 (5 bases each). With 3 bases removed from V and 7 bases from J, the gap between germline ends came to 19 bases. The CDR3 consists of 15 residues. The CDR3 DNA follows: TGTGCCAGCAGTTTGGGCTCGGGGACCACCTTTGAGCAGTACTTC. It yields the protein CASSLGSGTTFEQYF.

The chain recombines TRBV10-3 with TRBJ2-1; D is possibly TRBD1 (6 bases). This CDR3 has 14 amino acids. With 6 bases removed from V and 8 bases from J, the gap between germline ends came to 17 bases. In germline, CDR1 is ENHRY, CDR2 SYGVKD. For the CDR3, the DNA is TGTGCCATCAGAAAAACAGGGAATAAGGATGAGCAGTTCTTC. Amino acid sequence: CAIRKTGNKDEQFF.

The chain's CDR3 is CATGGDRYGYTF. CDR3 in DNA: TGTGCCACCGGTGGGGACCGCTATGGCTACACCTTC. The chain is built from TRBV10-3 and TRBJ1-2; D perhaps matches TRBD1 (5 bases). The CDR3 consists of 12 residues. The germline CDR1 and CDR2 sequences are ENHRY and SYGVKD. Trimming took off 10 bases at V and 4 bases at J, with 13 bases between the two ends.

The chain combines TRBV6-5 with TRBJ1-2; a weak D match, TRBD1 (6 bases). The CDR3 sequence is 13 residues long. Germline-derived CDR1 and CDR2 are MNHEY and SVGAGI. Between the trimmed V and J ends, which lost 3 bases and 8 bases, there was a span of 13 bases. The CDR3 region has the DNA TGTGCCAGCAGTTATTTGGGGGGCGGAGGCTACACCTTC. As protein: CASSYLGGGGYTF.

The chain has TRBV5-1 and TRBJ1-1; D unclear. CDR3 length: 15 amino acids. Germline CDR1 is SGHRS and CDR2 is YFSETQ. Trimming removed 0 bases at V and 1 base at J, with 10 bases between. The CDR3 loop reads CASSLAFGQNTEAFF. Here the CDR3 DNA reads TGCGCCAGCAGCTTGGCCTTCGGCCAGAACACTGAAGCTTTCTTT.

The J gene is TRBJ2-7, the V gene TRBV18; D assignment may be TRBD1 or TRBD2 (5 bases each). Trimming took off 8 bases at V and 3 bases at J, with 20 bases between the two ends. The CDR3 extends over 15 amino acids. CDR1 is KGHSH, CDR2 LQKENI, per germline. In DNA, the CDR3 is TGTGCCAGCACAGGCGGGCAGGGTACAATCTACGAGCAGTACTTC. Its translation is CASTGGQGTIYEQYF.

A few counts support this clonotype. The CDR3 region has the DNA TGTGCTAGTGCTCAGGGGGGTAGTCCTGAAGCTTTCTTT. Protein: CASAQGGSPEAFF. The V call is TRBV12-5, the J call TRBJ1-1; 7 bases align to TRBD1. The J segment lost 6 bases and the V segment lost 7 bases, leaving 8 bases of the junction unmatched. CDR1 and CDR2 from the germline V gene are LGHNT and FRNRAP. CDR3 length: 13 amino acids.

This clonotype appeared a few times. This rearrangement joins TRBV11-2 to TRBJ1-2; D gene unclear. Trimming took 4 bases from V and 4 from J, leaving 13 bases between them. Germline V lookup: CDR1 SGHAT, CDR2 FQNNGV. CDR3 length equals 14 residues. This CDR3 reads CASSSPGFGYGYTF. The CDR3 bases are TGTGCCAGCAGCTCACCAGGATTCGGCTATGGCTACACCTTC. The full variable domain, with the rest looked up from reference TRBV11-2 and TRBJ1-2, is EAGVAQSPRYKIIEKRQSVAFWCNPISGHATLYWYQQILGQGPKLLIQFQNNGVVDDSQLPKDRFSAERLKGVDSTLKIQPAKLEDSAVYLCASSSPGFGYGYTFGSGTRLTVV.

This rearrangement joins TRBV4-3 to TRBJ1-5; D is unresolved. Per germline, CDR1 LGHNA and CDR2 YSLEER. V was cut by 3 bases and J by 3 bases, with 12 bases left in between. This CDR3 comprises 15 residues. The CDR3 nucleotides read TGCGCCAGCAGCCAGGGTTTAGTGTACAATCAGCCCCAGCATTTT. Protein product: CASSQGLVYNQPQHF.

The chain links TRBV6-1 to TRBJ1-2; TRBD1 might be the D (6 bases). The V gene lost 6 bases and the J gene lost 4 bases, with 15 bases spanning the gap. Per the germline V gene, CDR1 is MNHNS and CDR2 is SASEGT. The CDR3 contains 14 residues. The CDR3 bases are TGTGCCAGCAGGGAGAGCGGGACACCCTATGGCTACACCTTC. Amino acid sequence: CASRESGTPYGYTF.

The chain joins TRBV29-1 to TRBJ2-4; TRBD1 aligns across 8 bases. Germline CDR1 SQVTM, CDR2 ANQGSEA. With V trimmed by 7 bases and J by 8 bases, 7 bases remained unmatched. The CDR3 is made up of 12 amino acids. The CDR3 loop reads CSAWTGRDIQYF. The CDR3 DNA is TGCAGCGCCTGGACAGGGAGAGACATTCAGTACTTC. The whole variable domain, filled in from reference TRBV29-1 and TRBJ2-4, reads SAVISQKPSRDICQRGTSLTIQCQVDSQVTMMFWYRQQPGQSLTLIATANQGSEATYESGFVIDKFPISRPNLTFSTLTVSNMSPEDSSIYLCSAWTGRDIQYFGAGTRLSVL.

This clonotype was found a few times. The rearrangement links TRBV9 to TRBJ1-5; a weak D match, TRBD1 (6 bases). Trimming stripped 4 bases from V and 6 bases from J, with 14 bases between. This CDR3 has 14 amino acids. Looked up from germline, CDR1 is SGDLS and CDR2 is YYNGEE. The CDR3 DNA follows: TGTGCCAGCAGCTCCAGGGGTCAGGCTCAGCCCCAGCATTTT. The encoded protein is CASSSRGQAQPQHF.